The 9 T cell receptor beta chains below come from one sample, sequenced in a study of cytomegalovirus exposure and HLA in healthy donors. The study ran its PCR with 60 Vbeta and 13 Jbeta primers. Generated by immunoSEQ multiplex PCR, the TCRdb table keeps only in-frame clones and is missing some. The table has 90,000 to 100,000 clones, 78% seen once; the top ten hold over 3%. Sequenced sample: PBMCs. The receptors here all came from a woman aged 40 to 49 in good health and CMV-seronegative.

The chain uses TRBV29-1 and TRBJ1-1, with 7 bases matching TRBD1. There are 16 residues in the CDR3. Germline CDR1 and CDR2: SQVTM and ANQGSEA. V trimming: 4 bases; J trimming: 2 bases; junction bases outside the gene matches: 13. The CDR3 spells CSVGPITGAPNTEAFF. CDR3 DNA: TGCAGCGTTGGGCCAATTACAGGGGCGCCCAACACTGAAGCTTTCTTT.

The table lists this clone with a few counts. The chain links TRBV4-1 to TRBJ1-1; TRBD1 matches 7 bases. V lost 0 bases, J lost 1 base, and 8 bases stayed unmatched. The CDR3 has 17 residues. Per germline, CDR1 MGHRA and CDR2 YSYEKL. CDR3 sequence: CASSQEPGRTGNTEAFF. In nucleotides, the CDR3 is TGCGCCAGCAGCCAAGAACCGGGGAGGACAGGGAACACTGAAGCTTTCTTT.

This clone was seen many times. This chain connects TRBV6-5 to TRBJ2-2, with D tentatively TRBD1 (6 bases). Deletions cut 1 base from V and 4 bases from J, with 10 bases between. This CDR3 has 15 residues. Germline CDR1 is MNHEY and CDR2 is SVGAGI. In DNA form, the CDR3 reads TGTGCCAGCAGTTACTTCAGGGGTTCCACCGGGGAGCTGTTTTTT. This encodes CASSYFRGSTGELFF.

There are a few counts of this clone. J is TRBJ2-7 and V is TRBV2, with 11 bases matching TRBD1. The length of the CDR3 is 14 residues. The junction had 8 bases not matched to a gene; V was cut back by 6 bases and J by 7 bases. Germline V gives CDR1 SNHLY, CDR2 FYNNEI. The CDR3 sequence: CASSLMGTGGEQYF. As DNA, the CDR3 is TGTGCCAGCAGCCTTATGGGGACAGGGGGAGAGCAGTACTTC.

The CDR3 loop is CASRSGAGGRGYTF. For the CDR3, the DNA is TGTGCCAGCAGGTCGGGGGCAGGGGGGCGCGGCTACACCTTC. The chain links TRBV28 to TRBJ1-2; 7 bases are a match to TRBD1. With V trimmed by 6 bases and J by 8 bases, 12 bases remained unmatched. The CDR3 spans 14 residues. The germline V gene encodes CDR1 MDHEN and CDR2 SYDVKM.

The chain combines TRBV28 with TRBJ2-7, with 7 bases fitting TRBD1. J gave up 0 bases and V 10 bases, and 9 bases lay outside the gene matches. Looked up from germline, CDR1 is MDHEN and CDR2 is SYDVKM. This CDR3 region has 14 residues. The CDR3 protein is CATVPGGVSYEQYF. The CDR3 DNA follows: TGTGCCACCGTACCAGGGGGTGTCTCCTACGAGCAGTACTTC.

The chain joins TRBV5-6 to TRBJ2-1, with 10 bases matching TRBD2. The CDR3 loop spans 15 amino acids. Germline V gives CDR1 SGHDT, CDR2 YYEEEE. Trimming took 3 bases from V and 4 from J; bases not matched to a gene: 4. The CDR3 region has the DNA TGTGCCAGCAGCTATAGCGGGAGGACTTACAATGAGCAGTTCTTC. Protein product: CASSYSGRTYNEQFF.

Here the CDR3 reads CASSSARQGADQPQHF. The CDR3 DNA reads TGTGCCAGCAGTTCGGCGCGACAGGGGGCGGATCAGCCCCAGCATTTT. This chain connects TRBV27 to TRBJ1-5, with TRBD1 matching over 10 bases. Germline V gene data show CDR1 as MNHEY and CDR2 as SMNVEV (reference sequence). Trimming took 4 bases from V and 5 from J; bases not matched to a gene: 8. The CDR3 has 16 amino acids.

V is TRBV19 and J is TRBJ1-1, with D unclear. Germline lookup yields CDR1 LNHDA and CDR2 SQIVND (reference sequence). The CDR3 loop spans 13 amino acids. V lost 3 bases, J lost 7 bases, and 12 bases lay in between. CDR3 residues: CASSIGGFGEAFF. CDR3 DNA sequence: TGTGCCAGTAGTATTGGAGGGTTTGGTGAAGCTTTCTTT.